Presented here are 18 T cell receptor beta chains from one specimen sequenced in a study of Graves' ophthalmopathy and Graves' hyperthyroidism (dated by TCRdb to 2017 to 2018). Sequenced using an Illumina HiSeq 2000. TCR beta CDR3 regions were amplified from RNA transcripts for repertoire sequencing. HTBI primers and the Qiagen OneStep RT-PCR kit were used in a first-round RT-PCR, which was followed by a second-round multiplex PCR, size selection and purification. TCRdb passed the public sequencing reads through fastp at Q25 and MiXCR, retaining productive beta sequences. Merged by CDR3 protein, the rows form single entries marked with the most common genes and DNA. Recorded for this sample are around 340,000 distinct CDR3 sequences; 17% of them occurred a single time. About 12% of the sample is held by the ten biggest clonotypes. Sample: peripheral blood. All receptors come from an adult man with Graves' ophthalmopathy.

This clonotype was counted many times. The chain employs TRBV13 and TRBJ2-7; D unresolved. The CDR3 contains 15 residues. Trimming removed 4 bases from V and 2 bases from J, with 15 bases in between. In germline, CDR1 is PRHDT, CDR2 FYEKMQ (reference sequence). Written as DNA, the CDR3 is TGTGCCAGCAGCTCCGGACCCTCCGTCGCCTACGAGCAGTACTTC. Translating it yields CASSSGPSVAYEQYF.

The chain carries TRBV6-1 and TRBJ1-5; TRBD1 is a possible D gene (5 bases). The V gene lost 7 bases and the J gene lost 2 bases, with 18 bases spanning the gap. This CDR3 is 16 amino acids long. Germline loops: CDR1 MNHNS, CDR2 SASEGT. The CDR3 is CASNLDPGTGNQPQHF. The CDR3 DNA sequence: TGTGCCAGCAACCTGGACCCGGGGACCGGCAATCAGCCCCAGCATTTT.

This clonotype was seen many times. The chain combines TRBV30 with TRBJ2-5, with 7 bases lining up with TRBD1. CDR1 GTSNPN and CDR2 SVGIG come from the germline V gene (reference sequence). The CDR3 runs to 13 residues. V lost 1 base and J lost 5; bases outside the gene matches: 4. The CDR3 nucleotides read TGTGCCTGGAGTGAGGGGGCTTGGGAGACCCAGTACTTC. This codes for CAWSEGAWETQYF.

This clonotype was observed many times. This rearrangement joins TRBV11-1 to TRBJ2-7, with unresolved D. Germline V gives CDR1 SGHAT, CDR2 FQDESV (reference sequence). The V end lost 3 bases, the J end lost 2 bases, and 14 bases lay between the germline ends. CDR3 size: 15 residues. The CDR3 is CASSFAGVGTYEQYF. In DNA form, the CDR3 reads TGTGCCAGCAGCTTTGCCGGAGTAGGGACCTACGAGCAGTACTTC.

This clonotype was detected many times. The V call is TRBV7-2, the J call TRBJ1-1, with D uncertain. Germline V gene sequence: CDR1 SGHTA, CDR2 FQGNSA. V lost 6 bases and J 4 bases, leaving 15 bases between the germline ends. The CDR3 sequence is 14 residues long. The CDR3 loop is CASRPVGESTEAFF. Here the CDR3 DNA reads TGTGCCAGCAGACCAGTTGGGGAGTCCACTGAAGCTTTCTTT.

The rearrangement joins TRBV6-1 to TRBJ2-5; TRBD2 agrees at 8 bases. With V trimmed by 4 bases and J by 5 bases, 9 bases remained unmatched. The CDR3 covers 15 residues. CDR1 and CDR2 from the germline V gene are MNHNS and SASEGT. The CDR3 sequence: CASSALSGSMETQYF. For the CDR3, the DNA is TGTGCCAGCAGTGCCCTCAGCGGGAGCATGGAGACCCAGTACTTC.

Points on this clonotype: One end of the junction varies from germline; a read error may be responsible. This rearrangement joins TRBV6-2 or TRBV6-3 to TRBJ2-7; 10 bases match TRBD2. The CDR3 sequence is 16 residues long. In germline, CDR1 is MNHEY, CDR2 SVGEGT. CDR3: CASRGLAADSSYEQCF. The CDR3, as DNA: TGTGCCAGCAGAGGACTAGCGGCGGATAGCTCCTACGAGCAGTGCTTC.

This clonotype occurred many times. The chain uses TRBV9 and TRBJ2-5; D unclear. Looked up from germline, CDR1 is SGDLS and CDR2 is YYNGEE. CDR3 length equals 12 residues. V lost 0 bases, J lost 0 bases, and 0 bases lay in between. The CDR3 spells CASSVDQETQYF. CDR3 in DNA: TGTGCCAGCAGCGTAGACCAAGAGACCCAGTACTTC.

This clonotype was counted at least ten times. The chain joins TRBV12-3 or TRBV12-4 to TRBJ1-3; D call uncertain. V shed 2 bases and J shed 2 bases, with 7 bases lying between them. CDR3 length: 14 residues. CDR3 region: CASSLTAPGNTIYF. CDR3 sequence (DNA): TGTGCCAGCAGTTTAACGGCGCCTGGAAACACCATATATTTT.

This clonotype has ten or more counts. The chain employs TRBV30 and TRBJ2-5; D gene uncertain. CDR3 length equals 14 residues. Trimming left V 4 bases short and J 2 bases short, with 14 bases between. Germline V lookup: CDR1 GTSNPN, CDR2 SVGIG (reference sequence). The CDR3 bases are TGTGCCTGGAAGAAAATACAATTACAAGAGACCCAGTACTTC. This codes for CAWKKIQLQETQYF. Using reference TRBV30 and TRBJ2-5 for the parts outside the CDR3, the full variable domain is SQTIHQWPATLVQPVGSPLSLECTVEGTSNPNLYWYRQAAGRGLQLLFYSVGIGQISSEVPQNLSASRPQDRQFILSSKKLLLSDSGFYLCAWKKIQLQETQYFGPGTRLLVL.

Many counts were recorded for this clonotype. The chain has TRBV6-1 and TRBJ2-7; no reliable D call. This CDR3 comprises 10 residues. Trimming took off 6 bases at V and 2 bases at J, with 2 bases between the two ends. Germline assignment: CDR1 MNHNS and CDR2 SASEGT. The chain's CDR3 is CASSAYEQYF. CDR3 nucleotides: TGTGCCAGCAGCGCCTACGAGCAGTACTTC.

This clonotype was seen ten or more times. This chain uses TRBV29-1 with TRBJ2-2; D ambiguous. The V end lost 5 bases, the J end lost 0 bases, and 1 base lay between the germline ends. CDR3 length: 11 amino acids. The germline gives CDR1 SQVTM, CDR2 ANQGSEA. CDR3 DNA sequence: TGCAGCGTTTCGAACACCGGGGAGCTGTTTTTT. Encoded protein: CSVSNTGELFF.

This chain uses TRBV12-3 or TRBV12-4 with TRBJ2-5; tentative D call: TRBD1 (5 bases). The CDR3 is 14 amino acids. V gave up 3 bases and J gave up 3 bases, with 11 bases separating them. CDR3 in amino acids: CASSFEETEETQYF. CDR3 bases: TGTGCCAGCAGTTTCGAGGAGACAGAAGAGACCCAGTACTTC.

This clonotype appeared many times. The chain recombines TRBV5-1 with TRBJ1-6, with D possibly TRBD1 on 6 matching bases. The CDR3 runs 13 residues. Trimming took off 5 bases at V and 8 bases at J, with 11 bases between the two ends. The V gene's germline CDR1 is SGHRS and CDR2 YFSETQ. Here the CDR3 DNA reads TGCGCCAGCAGAGGGGGTTTTGATTCACCCCTCCACTTT. Translated, it gives CASRGGFDSPLHF. Full variable domain (rest looked up from reference TRBV5-1 and TRBJ1-6): KAGVTQTPRYLIKTRGQQVTLSCSPISGHRSVSWYQQTPGQGLQFLFEYFSETQRNKGNFPGRFSGRQFSNSRSEMNVSTLELGDSALYLCASRGGFDSPLHFGNGTRLTVT.

The table lists this clonotype with a few counts. This chain uses TRBV27 with TRBJ1-1; D is undetermined. This CDR3 is 13 amino acids long. Between the trimmed V and J ends, which lost 5 bases and 1 base, there was a span of 8 bases. The germline V gene encodes CDR1 MNHEY and CDR2 SMNVEV (reference sequence). The chain's CDR3 is CASSHVGNTEAFF. CDR3 DNA: TGTGCCAGCAGTCACGTAGGGAACACTGAAGCTTTCTTT.

This clonotype appeared many times. The chain uses TRBV12-3 or TRBV12-4 and TRBJ1-2; 7 bases fit TRBD1. J gave up 3 bases and V 7 bases, and 8 bases lay outside the gene matches. This CDR3 has 14 residues. Here the CDR3 reads CASTPSRGDYGYTF. The CDR3 DNA is TGTGCCAGCACCCCGAGCAGGGGGGACTATGGCTACACCTTC.

This clonotype was seen repeatedly, ten times or more. This chain connects TRBV6-4 to TRBJ1-5; 9 nucleotides line up with TRBD1. The trim removed 4 bases at V and 1 base at J, leaving 14 bases unmatched. The CDR3 loop spans 19 amino acids. CDR1 and CDR2 (germline): MRHNA, SNTAGT. CDR3 nucleotide sequence: TGTGCCAGCAGTGTCGACCCATCAGGGACAGGGCTAAGCAATCAGCCCCAGCATTTT. Translation gives CASSVDPSGTGLSNQPQHF.

This clonotype showed up many times. This chain connects TRBV7-2 to TRBJ2-4; TRBD2 might be the D (6 bases). V lost 2 bases and J lost 9, with 17 bases in between. CDR1 is SGHTA and CDR2 is FQGNSA in the germline V gene. The CDR3 loop spans 15 amino acids. In nucleotides, the CDR3 is TGTGCCAGCAGCTTAAGACCAGGGCTGGGAGGCATTCAGTACTTC. Amino acids: CASSLRPGLGGIQYF.